The following is a T cell receptor (beta chain) sequence with its context. This specimen belongs to a study of T cell responses to AZD1222 COVID-19 vaccine. The CDR3 spans 16 residues. J gave up 7 bases and V 5 bases, and 9 bases lay outside the gene matches. Profiled with immunoSEQ multiplex PCR; TCRdb holds only in-frame clones, not every one. The data hold about 160,000 clones, with roughly 88% observed a single time. The receptor was isolated from an adult who received the AZD1222 COVID-19 vaccine. The sample here was peripheral blood, taken 28 days after the second AZD1222 dose. This rearrangement joins TRBV23-1 to TRBJ2-1; TRBD1 matches at 12 bases. TRBV23-1 is an open reading frame, and its role is uncertain. CDR3 sequence: CASSDPRDRGPNEQFF. DNA for the CDR3: TGCGCCAGCAGTGACCCCAGGGACAGGGGGCCGAATGAGCAGTTCTTC.